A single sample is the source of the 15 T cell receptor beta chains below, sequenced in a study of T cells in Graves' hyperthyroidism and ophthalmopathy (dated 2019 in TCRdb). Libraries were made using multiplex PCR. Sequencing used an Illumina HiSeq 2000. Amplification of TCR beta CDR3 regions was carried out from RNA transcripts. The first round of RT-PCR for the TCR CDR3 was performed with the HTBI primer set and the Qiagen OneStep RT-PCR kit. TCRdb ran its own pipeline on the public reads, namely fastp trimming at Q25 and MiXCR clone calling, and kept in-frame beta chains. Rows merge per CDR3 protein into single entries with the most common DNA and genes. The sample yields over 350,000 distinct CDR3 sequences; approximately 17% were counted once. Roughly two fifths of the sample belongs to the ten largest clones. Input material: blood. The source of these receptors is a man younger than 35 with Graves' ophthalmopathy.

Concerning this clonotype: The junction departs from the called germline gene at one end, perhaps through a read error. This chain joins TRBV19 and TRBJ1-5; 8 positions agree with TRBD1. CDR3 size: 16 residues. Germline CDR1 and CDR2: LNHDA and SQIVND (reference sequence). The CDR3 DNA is TGTGCCGGTAGTAGAATCCGGACAGGGACCAATCAGCCCCAGCATTTT. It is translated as CAGSRIRTGTNQPQHF.

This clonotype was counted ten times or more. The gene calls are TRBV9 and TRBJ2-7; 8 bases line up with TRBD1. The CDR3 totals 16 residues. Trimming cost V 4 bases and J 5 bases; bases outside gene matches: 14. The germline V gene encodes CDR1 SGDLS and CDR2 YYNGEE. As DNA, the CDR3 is TGTGCCAGCAGCAAATGGACAGGGAGAATGAGGAACGAGCAGTACTTC. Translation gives CASSKWTGRMRNEQYF.

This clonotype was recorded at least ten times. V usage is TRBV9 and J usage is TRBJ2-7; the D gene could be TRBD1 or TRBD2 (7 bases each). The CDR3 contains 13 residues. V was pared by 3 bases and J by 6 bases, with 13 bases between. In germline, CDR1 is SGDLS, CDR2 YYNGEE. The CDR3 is CASSGPGGAEQYF. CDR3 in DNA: TGTGCCAGCAGCGGCCCAGGGGGGGCCGAGCAGTACTTC.

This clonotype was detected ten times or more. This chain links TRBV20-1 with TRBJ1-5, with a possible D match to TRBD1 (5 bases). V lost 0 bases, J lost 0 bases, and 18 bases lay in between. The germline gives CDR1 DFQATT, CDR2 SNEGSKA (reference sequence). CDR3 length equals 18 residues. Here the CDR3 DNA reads TGCAGTGCTAGAGATGAGGTTGGAGGGGATGTTAGCAATCAGCCCCAGCATTTT. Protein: CSARDEVGGDVSNQPQHF.

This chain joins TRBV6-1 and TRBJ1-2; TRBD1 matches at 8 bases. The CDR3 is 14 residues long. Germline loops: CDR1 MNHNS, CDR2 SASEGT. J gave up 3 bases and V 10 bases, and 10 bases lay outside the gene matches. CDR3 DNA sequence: TGTGCCACCGAGCCAGGACAGGGCGACTATGGCTACACCTTC. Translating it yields CATEPGQGDYGYTF.

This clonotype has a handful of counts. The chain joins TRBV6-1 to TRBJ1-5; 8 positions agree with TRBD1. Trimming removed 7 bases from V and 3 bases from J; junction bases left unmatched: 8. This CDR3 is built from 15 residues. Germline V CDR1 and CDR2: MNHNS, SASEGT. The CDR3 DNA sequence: TGTGCCAGCACCATGACAGGGGCCTTCAATCAGCCCCAGCATTTT. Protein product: CASTMTGAFNQPQHF.

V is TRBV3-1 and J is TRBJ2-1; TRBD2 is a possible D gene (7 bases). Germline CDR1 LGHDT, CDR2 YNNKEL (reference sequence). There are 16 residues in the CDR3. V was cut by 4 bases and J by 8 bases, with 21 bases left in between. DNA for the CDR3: TGTGCCAGCAGCCGGATACGGGGGGCCGGGTCCGATGAGCAGTTCTTC. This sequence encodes CASSRIRGAGSDEQFF.

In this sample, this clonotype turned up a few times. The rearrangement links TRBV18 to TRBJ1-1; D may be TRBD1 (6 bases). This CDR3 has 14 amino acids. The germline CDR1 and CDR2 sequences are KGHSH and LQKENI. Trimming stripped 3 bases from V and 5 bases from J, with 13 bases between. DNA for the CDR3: TGTGCCAGCTCACCCCCAGGGGTAACTACTGAAGCTTTCTTT. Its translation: CASSPPGVTTEAFF.

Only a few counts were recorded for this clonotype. The CDR3: CASSLVDLPLHF. In nucleotides, the CDR3 is TGTGCCAGCAGCTTGGTTGACCTACCCCTCCACTTT. V usage is TRBV5-6 and J usage is TRBJ1-6; D remains ambiguous. Trimming removed 0 bases at V and 12 bases at J, with 7 bases between. Germline V lookup: CDR1 SGHDT, CDR2 YYEEEE. The CDR3 runs to 12 residues.

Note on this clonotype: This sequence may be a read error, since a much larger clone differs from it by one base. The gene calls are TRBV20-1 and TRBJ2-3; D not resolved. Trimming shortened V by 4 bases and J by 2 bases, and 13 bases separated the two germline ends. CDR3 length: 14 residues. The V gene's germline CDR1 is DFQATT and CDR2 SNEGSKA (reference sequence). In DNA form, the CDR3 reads TGCAGTGCTAAAGACATGACCAACACAGATACGCAGTATTTT. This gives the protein CSAKDMTNTDTQYF.

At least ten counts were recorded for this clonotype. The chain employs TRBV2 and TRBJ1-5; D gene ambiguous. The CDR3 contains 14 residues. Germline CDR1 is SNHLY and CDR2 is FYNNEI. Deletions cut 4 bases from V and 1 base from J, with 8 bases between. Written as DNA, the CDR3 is TGTGCCAGCAGTGCGGGGATGAGCAATCAGCCCCAGCATTTT. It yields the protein CASSAGMSNQPQHF.

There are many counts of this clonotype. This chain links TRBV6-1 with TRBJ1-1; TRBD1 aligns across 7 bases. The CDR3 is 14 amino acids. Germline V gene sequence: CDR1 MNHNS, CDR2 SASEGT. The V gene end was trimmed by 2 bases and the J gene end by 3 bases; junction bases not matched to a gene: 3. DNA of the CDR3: TGTGCCAGCAGTGAACAGGGGGTATACACTGAAGCTTTCTTT. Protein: CASSEQGVYTEAFF.

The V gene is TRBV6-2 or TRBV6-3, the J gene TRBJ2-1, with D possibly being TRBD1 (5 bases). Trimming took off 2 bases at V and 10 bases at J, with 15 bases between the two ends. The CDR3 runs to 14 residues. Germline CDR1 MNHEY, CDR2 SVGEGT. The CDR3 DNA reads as TGTGCCAGCAGTTACGCGACAGCCGGTTTGGAGCAGTTCTTC. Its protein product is CASSYATAGLEQFF.

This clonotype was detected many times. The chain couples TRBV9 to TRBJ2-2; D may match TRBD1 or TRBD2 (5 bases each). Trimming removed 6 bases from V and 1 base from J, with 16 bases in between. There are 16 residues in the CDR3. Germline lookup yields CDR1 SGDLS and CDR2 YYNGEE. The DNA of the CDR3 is TGTGCCAGCAACAAACTAGAGGGGCAGAACACCGGGGAGCTGTTTTTT. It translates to CASNKLEGQNTGELFF.

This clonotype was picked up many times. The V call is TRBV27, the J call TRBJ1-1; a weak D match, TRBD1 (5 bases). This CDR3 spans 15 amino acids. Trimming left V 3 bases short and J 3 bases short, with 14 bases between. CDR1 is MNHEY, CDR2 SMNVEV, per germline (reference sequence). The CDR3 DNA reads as TGTGCCAGCAGTTTCGGAGGGGTCGGGTACACTGAAGCTTTCTTT. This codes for CASSFGGVGYTEAFF.